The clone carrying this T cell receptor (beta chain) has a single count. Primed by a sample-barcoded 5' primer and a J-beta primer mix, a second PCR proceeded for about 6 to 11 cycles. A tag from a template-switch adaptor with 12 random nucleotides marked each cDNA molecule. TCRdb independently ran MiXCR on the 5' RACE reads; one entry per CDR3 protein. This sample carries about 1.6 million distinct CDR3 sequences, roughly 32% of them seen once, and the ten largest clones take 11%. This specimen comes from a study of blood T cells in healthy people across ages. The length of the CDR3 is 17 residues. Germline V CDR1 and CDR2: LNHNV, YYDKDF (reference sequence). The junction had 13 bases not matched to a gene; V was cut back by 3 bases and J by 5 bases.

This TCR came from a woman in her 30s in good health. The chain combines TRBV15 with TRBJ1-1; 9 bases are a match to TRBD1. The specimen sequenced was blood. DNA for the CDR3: TGTGCCACCAGCAGCGGCTGGGGGACAGGGAGGGGGACTGAAGCTTTCTTT. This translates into CATSSGWGTGRGTEAFF. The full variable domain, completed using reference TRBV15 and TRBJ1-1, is DAMVIQNPRYQVTQFGKPVTLSCSQTLNHNVMYWYQQKSSQAPKLLFHYYDKDFNNEADTPDNFQSRRPNTSFCFLDIRSPGLGDTAMYLCATSSGWGTGRGTEAFFGQGTRLTVV.